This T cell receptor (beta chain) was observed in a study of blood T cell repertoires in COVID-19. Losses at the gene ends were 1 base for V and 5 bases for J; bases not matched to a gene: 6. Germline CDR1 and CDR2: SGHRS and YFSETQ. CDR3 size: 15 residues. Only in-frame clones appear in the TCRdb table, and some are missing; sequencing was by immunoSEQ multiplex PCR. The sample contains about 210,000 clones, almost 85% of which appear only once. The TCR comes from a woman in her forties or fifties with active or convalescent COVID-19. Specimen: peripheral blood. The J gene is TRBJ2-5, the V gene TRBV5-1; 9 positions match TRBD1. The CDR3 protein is CASSLSTGGGETQYF. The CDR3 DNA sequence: TGCGCCAGCAGCTTGAGCACAGGGGGCGGTGAGACCCAGTACTTC.